The text below deals with one T cell receptor (beta chain). Its antigen is not known. CDR1 is ENHRY and CDR2 is SYGVKD in the germline V gene. Trimming cost V 3 bases and J 1 base, with 10 bases left between them. The CDR3 extends over 15 amino acids. The data are from a study of response to subunit inactivated influenza vaccine. TCRdb re-derived calls from the RT-PCR reads in MiXCR, one entry per CDR3 protein. This sample has about 480,000 distinct CDR3 sequences, with roughly 13% found just once. Broader study findings: The study's authors posited that every seasonal influenza vaccination enlists few new T cells.

The chain carries TRBV10-3 and TRBJ1-3; no clear D. The TCR comes from a man aged 50-60 years who received an inactivated influenza vaccine. This sample comprised PBMCs from blood, obtained about 40 days after vaccination. CDR3 DNA sequence: TGTGCCATCAGTGACCGAACCCGATCTGGAAACACCATATATTTT. It yields the protein CAISDRTRSGNTIYF.